The clone carrying this T cell receptor beta chain turned up a few times. What it recognizes is unknown. Primers included in the PCR were 60 Vbeta and 13 Jbeta primers. The protocol was immunoSEQ multiplex PCR, while the TCRdb copy is restricted to in-frame clones and leaves out a portion. The sample contains around 240,000 clones, 82% of which appear only once. Trimming left V 2 bases short and J 6 bases short, with 12 bases between. Germline-derived CDR1 and CDR2 are SGHRS and YFSETQ. The CDR3 has 14 residues. The sample comes from a study of cytomegalovirus exposure and HLA in healthy donors. Overall study results and limits: Presence/absence analyses assumed roughly uniform sequencing depth across donors. The authors later found most CMV-associated TCR beta chains appeared HLA-restricted.

This sequence originates from a woman aged 40-49 years in good health and CMV-seropositive. The sample consisted of PBMCs. V usage is TRBV5-1 and J usage is TRBJ1-5, with D maybe TRBD1 (6 bases). The DNA for the CDR3 is TGCGCCAGCAGCTTAGGCGGGGGCCCTCAGCCCCAGCATTTT. It is translated as CASSLGGGPQPQHF. The full variable domain, its missing parts supplied by reference TRBV5-1 and TRBJ1-5, is KAGVTQTPRYLIKTRGQQVTLSCSPISGHRSVSWYQQTPGQGLQFLFEYFSETQRNKGNFPGRFSGRQFSNSRSEMNVSTLELGDSALYLCASSLGGGPQPQHFGDGTRLSIL.